This note documents a single TCR beta chain sequence. The V gene lost 0 bases and the J gene lost 7 bases, with 9 bases spanning the gap. Germline loops: CDR1 MGHRA, CDR2 YSYEKL. The CDR3 spans 13 residues. TCRdb redid the calling of the RT-PCR reads with MiXCR, one entry per CDR3 protein. The sample shows about 89,000 distinct CDR3 sequences, 48% of them seen only once. These data originate in a study of patients and donors after allogeneic stem cell transplantation. Sequencing was carried out using blood, either unsorted or a sorted T cell fraction (not recorded which). V gene TRBV4-1 combines with J gene TRBJ2-5; D unclear. The TCR was taken from a human donor who was either an allogeneic HSCT recipient or a stem cell or donor lymphocyte infusion donor (not recorded which). It is not recorded whose cells these are; they may come from a transplant donor. The CDR3 region is CASSQDMAGTQYF. CDR3 nucleotide sequence: TGCGCCAGCAGCCAAGATATGGCAGGGACCCAGTACTTC.